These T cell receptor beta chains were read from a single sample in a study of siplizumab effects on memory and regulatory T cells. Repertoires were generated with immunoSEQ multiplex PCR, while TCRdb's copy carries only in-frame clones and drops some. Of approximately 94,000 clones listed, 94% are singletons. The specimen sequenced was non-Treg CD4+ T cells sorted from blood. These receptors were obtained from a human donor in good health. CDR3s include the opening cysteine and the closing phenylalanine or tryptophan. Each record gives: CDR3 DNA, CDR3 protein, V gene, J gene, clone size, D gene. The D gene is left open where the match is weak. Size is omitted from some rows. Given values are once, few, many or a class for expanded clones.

CDR3nt: TGTGCCAGCAGCTTAGTCGTAGCGGGAGGCCAAGAGACCCAGTACTTC; CDR3aa: CASSLVVAGGQETQYF; v_gene: TRBV7-8; j_gene: TRBJ2-5; abundance: NA; d_gene: TRBD2
CDR3nt: TGTGCTAGCAGTCCAAACGACCTAGAGACCCAGTACTTC; CDR3aa: CASSPNDLETQYF; v_gene: TRBV7-7; j_gene: TRBJ2-5; abundance: NA; d_gene: NA
CDR3nt: TGTGCCAGCAGCTTCCGGACAGGGCCAAATGAGCAGTTCTTC; CDR3aa: CASSFRTGPNEQFF; v_gene: TRBV7-2; j_gene: TRBJ2-1; abundance: NA; d_gene: TRBD1
CDR3nt: TGTGCCAGCAGCCCGACTAGCGGGAGATCTTACGAGCAGTACTTC; CDR3aa: CASSPTSGRSYEQYF; v_gene: TRBV9; j_gene: TRBJ2-7; abundance: NA; d_gene: TRBD2
CDR3nt: TGCGCCAGCAGCTTTAAGGACTATCAAGAGACCCAGTACTTC; CDR3aa: CASSFKDYQETQYF; v_gene: TRBV4-1; j_gene: TRBJ2-5; abundance: few; d_gene: NA
CDR3nt: TGTGCCAGCTCACCGTTGGCTGAGGGAGGCACCGGGGAGCTGTTTTTT; CDR3aa: CASSPLAEGGTGELFF; v_gene: TRBV18; j_gene: TRBJ2-2; abundance: NA; d_gene: NA
CDR3nt: TGCAGCGCCAAGGGACCGGGGTTTGAGACCCAGTACTTC; CDR3aa: CSAKGPGFETQYF; v_gene: TRBV29-1; j_gene: TRBJ2-5; abundance: NA; d_gene: NA
CDR3nt: TGTGCCAGCAGCGTAGGTAGGGCAAGTCGGAATGAGCAGTTCTTC; CDR3aa: CASSVGRASRNEQFF; v_gene: TRBV9; j_gene: TRBJ2-1; abundance: NA; d_gene: NA
CDR3nt: TGTGCCAGCAGCTCCACCCACTGGGACAGCAGATCCTACGAGCAGTACTTC; CDR3aa: CASSSTHWDSRSYEQYF; v_gene: TRBV13; j_gene: TRBJ2-7; abundance: once; d_gene: TRBD1
CDR3nt: TGTGCCACCAGCAGAGCCGGGACAGGGGAACGCTACACCTTC; CDR3aa: CATSRAGTGERYTF; v_gene: TRBV15; j_gene: TRBJ1-2; abundance: NA; d_gene: TRBD1
CDR3nt: TGTGCCAGCAACAGGGGGGGTGGGCAAGAGACCCAGTACTTC; CDR3aa: CASNRGGGQETQYF; v_gene: TRBV2; j_gene: TRBJ2-5; abundance: NA; d_gene: NA
CDR3nt: TGTGCCAGCTCACCACTTTCAGGGGGCGGTGGGGCCAACGTCCTGACTTTC; CDR3aa: CASSPLSGGGGANVLTF; v_gene: TRBV18; j_gene: TRBJ2-6; abundance: NA; d_gene: TRBD1
CDR3nt: TGCGCCAGCAGCTTGAGTCAGGGTGTTTTTTCTGAAGCTTTCTTT; CDR3aa: CASSLSQGVFSEAFF; v_gene: TRBV5-1; j_gene: TRBJ1-1; abundance: NA; d_gene: NA
CDR3nt: TGTGCCAGCAGCATCGCCGGCCCGAGAAAGTACTTC; CDR3aa: CASSIAGPRKYF; v_gene: TRBV7-8; j_gene: TRBJ2-4; abundance: NA; d_gene: NA
CDR3nt: TGTGCCAGCAGCCCGCAGCATACCGGGGGGACAGATACGCAGTATTTT; CDR3aa: CASSPQHTGGTDTQYF; v_gene: TRBV5-4; j_gene: TRBJ2-3; abundance: few; d_gene: TRBD2
CDR3nt: TGTGCCAGCAGCACAGGGTCACACACCGGGGAGCTGTTTTTT; CDR3aa: CASSTGSHTGELFF; v_gene: TRBV2; j_gene: TRBJ2-2; abundance: NA; d_gene: NA
CDR3nt: TGTGCCAGCAGCTTGGGGACAGGACAATCCTACGAGCAGTACTTC; CDR3aa: CASSLGTGQSYEQYF; v_gene: TRBV5-6; j_gene: TRBJ2-7; abundance: NA; d_gene: TRBD1
CDR3nt: TGTGCCAGCAGCCCTGACTGGAGCTCTGGAAACACCATATATTTT; CDR3aa: CASSPDWSSGNTIYF; v_gene: TRBV2; j_gene: TRBJ1-3; abundance: NA; d_gene: NA
CDR3nt: TGTGCCAGCAGTTACACCGTTAGGCCGGACAGGTTGAACACTGAAGCTTTCTTT; CDR3aa: CASSYTVRPDRLNTEAFF; v_gene: TRBV27; j_gene: TRBJ1-1; abundance: NA; d_gene: TRBD1
CDR3nt: TGTGCCTGGAACGGTGGCAGGGCCTACGAGCAGTACTTC; CDR3aa: CAWNGGRAYEQYF; v_gene: TRBV30; j_gene: TRBJ2-7; abundance: once; d_gene: NA
CDR3nt: TGTGCCAGCAGCTTAGTACTAGCGGGAGATGGGCAAGAGACCCAGTACTTC; CDR3aa: CASSLVLAGDGQETQYF; v_gene: TRBV7-9; j_gene: TRBJ2-5; abundance: once; d_gene: TRBD2
CDR3nt: TGTGCCAGTAGTAACGACAGGGGATCGGAAAAACTGTTTTTT; CDR3aa: CASSNDRGSEKLFF; v_gene: TRBV19; j_gene: TRBJ1-4; abundance: NA; d_gene: TRBD1
CDR3nt: TGTGCCAGCAGCTTAGAGGGCGGGACAGGGTCGGGCACCATATATTTT; CDR3aa: CASSLEGGTGSGTIYF; v_gene: TRBV7-8; j_gene: TRBJ1-3; abundance: NA; d_gene: TRBD1
CDR3nt: TGTGCCAGCAGTTTAGGAGGGGCCCGGGGGGAGACCCAGTACTTC; CDR3aa: CASSLGGARGETQYF; v_gene: TRBV28; j_gene: TRBJ2-5; abundance: NA; d_gene: NA
CDR3nt: TGTGCCAGCAGTGTGCGGCAGTACAATCAGCCCCAGCATTTT; CDR3aa: CASSVRQYNQPQHF; v_gene: TRBV2; j_gene: TRBJ1-5; abundance: NA; d_gene: NA
CDR3nt: TGTGCCAGCAGCTGGGACAGGGGCGCCGGGGAGCTGTTTTTT; CDR3aa: CASSWDRGAGELFF; v_gene: TRBV7-2; j_gene: TRBJ2-2; abundance: NA; d_gene: TRBD1
CDR3nt: TGTGCCAGCAGCTCAGGACTAGGGAGCACAGATACGCAGTATTTT; CDR3aa: CASSSGLGSTDTQYF; v_gene: TRBV7-6; j_gene: TRBJ2-3; abundance: NA; d_gene: TRBD2